This T cell receptor (beta chain) was observed in a study of T-cell memory formation after mild COVID-19. Study-wide results and caveats: Among contracting clones, CD4+ were mainly CM/EM and CD8+ enriched in EMRA. Cross-reactive memory appears to have joined, as suggested by some responding clones showing up in pre-infection memory. From day 15 to 85, contracting clones were balanced between CD4 and CD8, whereas later expanders leaned toward CD4+.

A single record per CDR3 protein comes from TCRdb applying MiXCR to the 5' RACE reads. Of about 430,000 distinct CDR3 sequences in the sample, around 24% were seen once. To note about this clonotype: The antigen is not known.

V shed 3 bases, J shed 5 bases, and the junction held 6 bases outside the gene matches. The CDR3 extends over 15 amino acids. Germline loops: CDR1 SNHLY, CDR2 FYNNEI. This rearrangement joins TRBV2 to TRBJ2-1, with 8 bases that match TRBD2. Material: PBMCs or a T cell subset sorted from them (not recorded which). The origin of this receptor is an adult woman who had mild COVID-19 (a few samples of this study predate the infection). Cell type and time point are not known. The CDR3, as DNA: TGTGCCAGCAGTGATTTAGCGGGGCCCCACAATGAGCAGTTCTTC. This gives the protein CASSDLAGPHNEQFF. Variable domain in full (rest from reference TRBV2 and TRBJ2-1): EPEVTQTPSHQVTQMGQEVILRCVPISNHLYFYWYRQILGQKVEFLVSFYNNEISEKSEIFDDQFSVERPDGSNFTLKIRSTKLEDSAMYFCASSDLAGPHNEQFFGPGTRLTVL.